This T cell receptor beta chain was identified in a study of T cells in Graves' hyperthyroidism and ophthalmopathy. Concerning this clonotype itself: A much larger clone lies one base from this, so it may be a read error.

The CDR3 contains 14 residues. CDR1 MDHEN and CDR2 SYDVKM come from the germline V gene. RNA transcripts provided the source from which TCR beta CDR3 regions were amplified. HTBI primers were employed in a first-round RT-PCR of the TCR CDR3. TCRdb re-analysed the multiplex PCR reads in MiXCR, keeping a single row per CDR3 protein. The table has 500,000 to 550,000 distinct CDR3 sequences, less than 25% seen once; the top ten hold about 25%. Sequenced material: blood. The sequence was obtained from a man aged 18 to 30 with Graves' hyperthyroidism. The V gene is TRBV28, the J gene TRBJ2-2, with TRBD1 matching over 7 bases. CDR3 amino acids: CASRSGQNTGELCF. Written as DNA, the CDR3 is TGTGCCAGCAGATCGGGACAGAACACCGGGGAGCTGTGTTTT.